A selection of T cell receptor beta chains follows, all from one sample in a study of cytomegalovirus exposure and HLA in healthy donors. TCRdb's table, derived via immunoSEQ multiplex PCR, lists solely in-frame clones and lacks some. The table shows under 100,000 clones, with around 70% occurring only once. Sequences were obtained from PBMCs. These receptor sequences come from a woman in her 50s in good health and CMV-seropositive. CDR3s leave out the opening cysteine and the closing phenylalanine or tryptophan.

>TRBV4-2|TRBJ2-3|14
ASSQVGTGGEDTQY
>TRBV7-9|TRBJ1-3|11
ASSFGRGNTIY
>TRBV6-6|TRBJ1-5|12
ASSYSIGNQPQH
>TRBV28|-|13
ASRSLRGRVNEQY
>TRBV10-3|TRBJ2-5|14
AISESGFEGQETQY
>TRBV5-5|TRBJ2-7|13
ASSWDRGSSYEQY
>TRBV18|TRBJ2-2|18
ASSPLTGPSGRHLTGELF
>TRBV14|TRBJ1-6|12
ASNQGLINSPLH
>TRBV5-5|TRBJ1-1|16
ASSIAMTGANVRTEAF
>TRBV6-5|TRBJ1-2|11
ASSLTSGGGYT
>TRBV20-1|TRBJ2-7|9
SANSGYEQY
>TRBV27|TRBJ1-2|12
ASSQLGANYGYT
>TRBV29-1|TRBJ1-1|12
SVEGGGGNTEAF
>TRBV7-3|TRBJ2-1|14
ASSLLGPSSYNEQF
>TRBV5-8|TRBJ2-3|12
ASSFGRGTDTQY
>TRBV14|TRBJ2-5|13
ASSPRGGSARTQY
>TRBV4-2|TRBJ2-7|13
ASSQGLAGTYEQY
>TRBV19|TRBJ2-5|11
ASSIGSEETQY